The 5 T cell receptor beta chains below come from one sample, sequenced in a study of blood T cell repertoires in COVID-19 (dated by TCRdb to between 2020 and 2021). The protocol used for the library was the immunoSEQ multiplex PCR assay. The immuneACCESS repertoire file appears here via TCRdb, limited to in-frame rearrangements. These files lack a portion of the clones; in checked studies, under half of the deficit traces to unresolved V genes, and the cause of the others is not known. This sample has 95,000 to 150,000 clones in its table, and around 90% of those were observed once. The ten largest clones represent 1.5% to 1.7% of the sample. Sequences were obtained from peripheral blood. These receptors all stem from a human donor in a cohort sampled during active COVID-19.

This clone was found many times. The rearrangement uses TRBV12-3 or TRBV12-4 and TRBJ2-1, with D possibly being TRBD1 (5 bases). The CDR3 covers 11 residues. Trimming left V 5 bases short and J 16 bases short, with 15 bases between. The CDR3 DNA follows: TGTGCCAGCAGTCAGGGCCAGGCTCATTTCTTC. Its protein is CASSQGQAHFF.

The rearrangement links TRBV5-1 to TRBJ2-1, with TRBD2 identical over 11 bases. The CDR3 contains 18 residues. Germline CDR1 and CDR2: SGHRS and YFSETQ. V lost 0 bases, J lost 0 bases, and 5 bases stayed unmatched. The CDR3: CASSLEGTSGFSYNEQFF. DNA for the CDR3: TGCGCCAGCAGCTTGGAGGGGACTAGCGGATTCTCCTACAATGAGCAGTTCTTC. Based on the CDR3 plus reference TRBV5-1 and TRBJ2-1, the full variable domain is KAGVTQTPRYLIKTRGQQVTLSCSPISGHRSVSWYQQTPGQGLQFLFEYFSETQRNKGNFPGRFSGRQFSNSRSEMNVSTLELGDSALYLCASSLEGTSGFSYNEQFFGPGTRLTVL.

The chain is built from TRBV5-1 and TRBJ1-4; 8 bases align to TRBD1. The CDR3 loop spans 14 amino acids. V shed 0 bases, J shed 6 bases, and the junction held 1 base outside the gene matches. Germline V lookup: CDR1 SGHRS, CDR2 YFSETQ. CDR3 sequence: CASSLDRGDEKLFF. The CDR3 DNA sequence: TGCGCCAGCAGCTTGGACAGGGGGGATGAAAAACTGTTTTTT.

This chain connects TRBV28 to TRBJ2-7; the match to TRBD1 covers 7 bases. Germline-derived CDR1 and CDR2 are MDHEN and SYDVKM. With 5 bases clipped from V and 6 bases from J, the junction kept 10 bases outside the gene matches. CDR3 length equals 14 residues. For the CDR3, the DNA is TGTGCCAGCAGTCCTAGCCCGGCAGGGGGCGAGCAGTACTTC. Residues: CASSPSPAGGEQYF. Using reference TRBV28 and TRBJ2-7 for the parts outside the CDR3, the full variable domain is DVKVTQSSRYLVKRTGEKVFLECVQDMDHENMFWYRQDPGLGLRLIYFSYDVKMKEKGDIPEGYSVSREKKERFSLILESASTNQTSMYLCASSPSPAGGEQYFGPGTRLTVT.

A single count supports this clone. The chain recombines TRBV5-6 with TRBJ2-5; tentatively, D is TRBD2 (5 bases). Per germline, CDR1 SGHDT and CDR2 YYEEEE. Deletions cut 5 bases from V and 5 bases from J, with 19 bases between. This CDR3 contains 15 residues. Here the CDR3 reads CASRPTLTREETQYF. Written as DNA, the CDR3 is TGTGCCAGCAGACCGACGTTAACTAGGGAGGAGACCCAGTACTTC.